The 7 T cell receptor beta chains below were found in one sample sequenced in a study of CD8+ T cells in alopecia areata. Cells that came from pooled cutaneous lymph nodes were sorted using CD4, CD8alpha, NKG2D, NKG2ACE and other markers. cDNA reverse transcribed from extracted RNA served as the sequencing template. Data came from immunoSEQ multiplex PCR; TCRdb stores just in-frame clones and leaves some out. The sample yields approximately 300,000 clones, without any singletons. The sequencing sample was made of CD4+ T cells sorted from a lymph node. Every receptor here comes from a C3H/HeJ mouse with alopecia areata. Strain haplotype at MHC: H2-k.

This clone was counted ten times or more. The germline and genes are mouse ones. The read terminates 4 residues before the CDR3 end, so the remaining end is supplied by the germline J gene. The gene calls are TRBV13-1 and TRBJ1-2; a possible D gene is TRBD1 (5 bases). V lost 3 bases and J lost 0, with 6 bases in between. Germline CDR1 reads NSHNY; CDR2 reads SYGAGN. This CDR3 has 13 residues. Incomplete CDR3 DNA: TGTGCCAGCAGTGGGGGGGCAAACTCC. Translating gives CASSGGANS. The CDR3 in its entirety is CASSGGANSDYTF.

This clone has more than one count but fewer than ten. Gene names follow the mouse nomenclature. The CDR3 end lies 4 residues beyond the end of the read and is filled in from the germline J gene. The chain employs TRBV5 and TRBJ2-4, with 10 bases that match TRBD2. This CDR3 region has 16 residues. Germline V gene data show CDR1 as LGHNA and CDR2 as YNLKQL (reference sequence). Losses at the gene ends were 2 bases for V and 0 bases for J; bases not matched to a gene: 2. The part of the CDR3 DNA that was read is TGTGCCAGCAGCCAAAACTGGGGGGGAAGTCAAAAC. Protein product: CASSQNWGGSQN. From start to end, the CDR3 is CASSQNWGGSQNTLYF.

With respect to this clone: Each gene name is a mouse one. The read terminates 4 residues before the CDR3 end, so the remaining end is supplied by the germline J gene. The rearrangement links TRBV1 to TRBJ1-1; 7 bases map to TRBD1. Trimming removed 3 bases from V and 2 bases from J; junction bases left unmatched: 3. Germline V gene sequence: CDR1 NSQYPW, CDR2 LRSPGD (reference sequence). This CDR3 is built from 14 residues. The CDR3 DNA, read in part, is TGCACCTGCAGTGCCGGGGACAGCAACACA. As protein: CTCSAGDSNT. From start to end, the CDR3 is CTCSAGDSNTEVFF.

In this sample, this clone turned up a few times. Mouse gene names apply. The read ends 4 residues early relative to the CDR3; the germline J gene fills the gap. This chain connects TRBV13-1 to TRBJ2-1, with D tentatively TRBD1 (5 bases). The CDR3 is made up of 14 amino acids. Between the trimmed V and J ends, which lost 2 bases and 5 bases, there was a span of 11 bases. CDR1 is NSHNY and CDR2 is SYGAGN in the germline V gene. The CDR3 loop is CASSEGEGNAEQFF. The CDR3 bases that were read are TGTGCCAGCAGTGAAGGGGAGGGAAATGCT.

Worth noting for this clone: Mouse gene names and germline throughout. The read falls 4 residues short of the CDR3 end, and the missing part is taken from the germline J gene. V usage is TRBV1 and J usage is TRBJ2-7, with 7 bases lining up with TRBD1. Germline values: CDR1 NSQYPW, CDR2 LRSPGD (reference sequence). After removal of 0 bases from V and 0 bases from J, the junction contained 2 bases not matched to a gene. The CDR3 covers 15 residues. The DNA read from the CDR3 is TGCACCTGCAGTGCAGAGGGGACAGTCTCCTAT. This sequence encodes CTCSAEGTVSY. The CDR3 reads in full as CTCSAEGTVSYEQYF.

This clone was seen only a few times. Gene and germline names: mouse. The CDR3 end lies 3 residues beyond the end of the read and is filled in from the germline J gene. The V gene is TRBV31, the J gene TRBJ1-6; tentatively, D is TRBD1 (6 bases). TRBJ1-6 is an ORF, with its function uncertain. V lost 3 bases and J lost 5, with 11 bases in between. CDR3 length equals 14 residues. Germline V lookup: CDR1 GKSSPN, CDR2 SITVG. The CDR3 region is CAWSPGHNNSPLYF. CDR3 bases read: TGTGCCTGGAGCCCGGGACACAATAATTCGCCC.

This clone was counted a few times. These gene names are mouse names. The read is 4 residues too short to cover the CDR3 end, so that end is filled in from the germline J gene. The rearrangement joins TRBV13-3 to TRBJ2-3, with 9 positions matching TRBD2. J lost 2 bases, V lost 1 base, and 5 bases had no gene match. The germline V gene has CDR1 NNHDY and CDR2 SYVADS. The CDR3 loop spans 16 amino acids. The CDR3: CASSDMGGRFAETLYF. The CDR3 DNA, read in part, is TGTGCCAGCAGTGATATGGGGGGGCGCTTTGCAGAA.